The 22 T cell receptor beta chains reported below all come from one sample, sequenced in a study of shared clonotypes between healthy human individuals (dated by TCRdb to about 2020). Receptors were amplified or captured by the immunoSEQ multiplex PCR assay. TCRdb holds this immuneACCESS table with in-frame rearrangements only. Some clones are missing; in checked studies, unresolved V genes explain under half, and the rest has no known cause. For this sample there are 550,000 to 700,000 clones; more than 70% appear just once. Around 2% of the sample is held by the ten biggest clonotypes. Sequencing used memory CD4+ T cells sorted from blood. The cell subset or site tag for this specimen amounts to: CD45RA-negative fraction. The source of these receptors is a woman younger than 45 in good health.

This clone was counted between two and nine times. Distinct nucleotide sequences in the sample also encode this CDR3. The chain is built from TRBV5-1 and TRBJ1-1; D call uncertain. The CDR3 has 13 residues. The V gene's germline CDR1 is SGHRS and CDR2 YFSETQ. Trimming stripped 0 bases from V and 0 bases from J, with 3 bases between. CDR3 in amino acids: CASSLELNTEAFF. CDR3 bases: TGCGCCAGCAGCTTGGAACTGAACACTGAAGCTTTCTTT.

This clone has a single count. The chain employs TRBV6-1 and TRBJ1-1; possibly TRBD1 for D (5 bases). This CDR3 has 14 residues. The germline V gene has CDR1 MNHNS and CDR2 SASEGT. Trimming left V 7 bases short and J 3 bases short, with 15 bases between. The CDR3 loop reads CASTIGTWDTEAFF. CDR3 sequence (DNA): TGTGCCAGCACCATCGGGACGTGGGACACTGAAGCTTTCTTT.

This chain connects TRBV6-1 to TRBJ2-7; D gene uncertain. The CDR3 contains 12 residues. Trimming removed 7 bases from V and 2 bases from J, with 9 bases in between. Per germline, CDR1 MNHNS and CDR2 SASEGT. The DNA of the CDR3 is TGTGCCAGCACCGCGGAAACCTACGAGCAGTACTTC. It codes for CASTAETYEQYF.

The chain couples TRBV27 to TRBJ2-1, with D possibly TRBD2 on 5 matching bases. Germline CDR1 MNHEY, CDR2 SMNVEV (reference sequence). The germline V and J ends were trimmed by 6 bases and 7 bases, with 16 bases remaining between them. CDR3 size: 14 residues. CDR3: CASRKVDSRNEQFF. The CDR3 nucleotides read TGTGCCAGCAGAAAGGTGGACTCCCGAAATGAGCAGTTCTTC.

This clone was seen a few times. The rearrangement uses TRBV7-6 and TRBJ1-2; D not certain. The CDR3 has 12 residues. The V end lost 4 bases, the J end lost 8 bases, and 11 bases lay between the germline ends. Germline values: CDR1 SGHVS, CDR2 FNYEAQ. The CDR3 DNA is TGTGCCAGCAGCTCCGGTCCTGGAGGCTACACCTTC. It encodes CASSSGPGGYTF. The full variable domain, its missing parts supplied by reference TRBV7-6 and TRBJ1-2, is GAGVSQSPRYKVTKRGQDVALRCDPISGHVSLYWYRQALGQGPEFLTYFNYEAQQDKSGLPNDRFSAERPEGSISTLTIQRTEQRDSAMYRCASSSGPGGYTFGSGTRLTVV.

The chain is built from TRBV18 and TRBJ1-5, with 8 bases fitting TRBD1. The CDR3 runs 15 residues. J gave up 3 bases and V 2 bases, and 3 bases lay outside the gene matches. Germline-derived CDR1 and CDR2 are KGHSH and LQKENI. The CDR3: CASSPGGQVNQPQHF. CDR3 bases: TGTGCCAGCTCACCAGGGGGACAGGTCAATCAGCCCCAGCATTTT. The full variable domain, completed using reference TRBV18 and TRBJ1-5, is NAGVMQNPRHLVRRRGQEARLRCSPMKGHSHVYWYRQLPEEGLKFMVYLQKENIIDESGMPKERFSAEFPKEGPSILRIQQVVRGDSAAYFCASSPGGQVNQPQHFGDGTRLSIL.

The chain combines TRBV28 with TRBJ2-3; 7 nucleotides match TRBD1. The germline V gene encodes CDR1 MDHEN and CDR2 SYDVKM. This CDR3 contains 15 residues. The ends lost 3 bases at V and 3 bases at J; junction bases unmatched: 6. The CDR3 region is CASSFRQGLTDTQYF. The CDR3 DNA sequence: TGTGCCAGCAGTTTCCGACAGGGTCTAACAGATACGCAGTATTTT.

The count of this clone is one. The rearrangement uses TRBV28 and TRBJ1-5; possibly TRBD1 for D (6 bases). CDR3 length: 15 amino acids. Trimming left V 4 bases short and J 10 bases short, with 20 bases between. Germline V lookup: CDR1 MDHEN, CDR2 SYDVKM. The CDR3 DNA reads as TGTGCCAGCAGTTCTGGGGGGGGGCGCCATGAACCCCAGCATTTT. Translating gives CASSSGGGRHEPQHF. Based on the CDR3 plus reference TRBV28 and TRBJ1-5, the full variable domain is DVKVTQSSRYLVKRTGEKVFLECVQDMDHENMFWYRQDPGLGLRLIYFSYDVKMKEKGDIPEGYSVSREKKERFSLILESASTNQTSMYLCASSSGGGRHEPQHFGDGTRLSIL.

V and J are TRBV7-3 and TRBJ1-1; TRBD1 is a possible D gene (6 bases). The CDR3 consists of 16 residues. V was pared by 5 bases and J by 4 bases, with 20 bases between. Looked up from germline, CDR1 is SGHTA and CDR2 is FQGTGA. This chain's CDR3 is CASSRNPGQPGTEAFF. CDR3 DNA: TGTGCCAGCAGCCGCAATCCCGGACAGCCCGGCACTGAAGCTTTCTTT.

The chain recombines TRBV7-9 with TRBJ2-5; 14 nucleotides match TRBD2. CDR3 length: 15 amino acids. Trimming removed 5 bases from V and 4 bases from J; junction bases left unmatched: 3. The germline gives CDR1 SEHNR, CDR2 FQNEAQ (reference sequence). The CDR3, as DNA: TGTGCCAGCAGCAGACTAGCGGGAGGGCCAGAGACCCAGTACTTC. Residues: CASSRLAGGPETQYF.

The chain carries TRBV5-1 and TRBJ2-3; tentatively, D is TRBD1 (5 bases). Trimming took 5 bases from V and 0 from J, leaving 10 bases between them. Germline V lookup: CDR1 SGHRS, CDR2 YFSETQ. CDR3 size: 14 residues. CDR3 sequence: CASRGQGSTDTQYF. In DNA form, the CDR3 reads TGCGCCAGCAGGGGGCAGGGAAGCACAGATACGCAGTATTTT.

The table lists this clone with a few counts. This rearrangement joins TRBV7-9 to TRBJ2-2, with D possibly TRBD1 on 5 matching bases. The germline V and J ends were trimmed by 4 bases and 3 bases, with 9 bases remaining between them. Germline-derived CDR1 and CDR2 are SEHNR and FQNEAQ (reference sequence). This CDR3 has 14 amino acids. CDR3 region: CASSWGGYTGELFF. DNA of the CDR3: TGTGCCAGCAGCTGGGGCGGATACACCGGGGAGCTGTTTTTT. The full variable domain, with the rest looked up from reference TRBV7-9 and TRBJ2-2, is DTGVSQNPRHKITKRGQNVTFRCDPISEHNRLYWYRQTLGQGPEFLTYFQNEAQLEKSRLLSDRFSAERPKGSFSTLEIQRTEQGDSAMYLCASSWGGYTGELFFGEGSRLTVL.

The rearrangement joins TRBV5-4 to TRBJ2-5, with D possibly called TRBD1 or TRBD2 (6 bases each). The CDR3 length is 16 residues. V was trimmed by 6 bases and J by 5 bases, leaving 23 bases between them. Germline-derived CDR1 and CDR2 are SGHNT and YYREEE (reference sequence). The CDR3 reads CASTSREGGVGETQYF. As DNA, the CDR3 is TGTGCCAGCACCTCCCGTGAGGGGGGTGTCGGGGAGACCCAGTACTTC.

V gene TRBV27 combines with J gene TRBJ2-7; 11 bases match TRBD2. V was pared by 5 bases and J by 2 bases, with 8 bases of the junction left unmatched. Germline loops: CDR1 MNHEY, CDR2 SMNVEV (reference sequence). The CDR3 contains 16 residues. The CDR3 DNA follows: TGTGCCAGCAGTCCACGAGGGACTAGCGGAACCTACGAGCAGTACTTC. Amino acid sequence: CASSPRGTSGTYEQYF.

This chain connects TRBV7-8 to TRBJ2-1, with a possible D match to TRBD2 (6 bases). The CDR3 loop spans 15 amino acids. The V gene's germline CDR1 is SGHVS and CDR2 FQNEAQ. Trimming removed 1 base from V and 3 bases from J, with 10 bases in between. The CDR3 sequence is CASSLVASVYNEQFF. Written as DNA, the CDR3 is TGTGCCAGCAGCTTAGTCGCTAGCGTCTACAATGAGCAGTTCTTC.

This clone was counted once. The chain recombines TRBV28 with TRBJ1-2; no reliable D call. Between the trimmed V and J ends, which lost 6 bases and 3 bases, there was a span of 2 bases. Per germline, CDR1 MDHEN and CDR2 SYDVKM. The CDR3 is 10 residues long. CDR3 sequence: CASSHYGYTF. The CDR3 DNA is TGTGCCAGCAGCCACTATGGCTACACCTTC.

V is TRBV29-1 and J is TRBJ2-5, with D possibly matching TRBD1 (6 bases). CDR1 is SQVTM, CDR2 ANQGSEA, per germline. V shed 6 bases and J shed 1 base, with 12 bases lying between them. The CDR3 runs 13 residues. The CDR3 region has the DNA TGCAGCGTCGTAACAGGGAGCCAAGAGACCCAGTACTTC. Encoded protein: CSVVTGSQETQYF.

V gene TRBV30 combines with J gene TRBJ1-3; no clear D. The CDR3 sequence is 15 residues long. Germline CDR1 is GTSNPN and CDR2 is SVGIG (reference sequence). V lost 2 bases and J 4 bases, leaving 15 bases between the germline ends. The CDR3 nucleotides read TGTGCCTGGAGTCCCGGGATCTTAGGCGGAAACACCATATATTTT. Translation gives CAWSPGILGGNTIYF.

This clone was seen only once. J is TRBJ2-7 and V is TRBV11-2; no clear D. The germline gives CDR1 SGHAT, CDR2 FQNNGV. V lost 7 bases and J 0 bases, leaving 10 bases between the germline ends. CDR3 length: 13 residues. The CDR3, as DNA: TGTGCCAGCATGAACTACGGCTCCTACGAGCAGTACTTC. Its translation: CASMNYGSYEQYF.

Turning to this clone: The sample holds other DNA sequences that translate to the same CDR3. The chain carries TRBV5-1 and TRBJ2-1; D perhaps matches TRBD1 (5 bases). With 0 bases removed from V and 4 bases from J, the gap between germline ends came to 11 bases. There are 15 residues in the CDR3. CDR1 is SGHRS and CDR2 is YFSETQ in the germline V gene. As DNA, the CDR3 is TGCGCCAGCAGCTTGGAGGGGTTGGGGTACAATGAGCAGTTCTTC. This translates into CASSLEGLGYNEQFF.

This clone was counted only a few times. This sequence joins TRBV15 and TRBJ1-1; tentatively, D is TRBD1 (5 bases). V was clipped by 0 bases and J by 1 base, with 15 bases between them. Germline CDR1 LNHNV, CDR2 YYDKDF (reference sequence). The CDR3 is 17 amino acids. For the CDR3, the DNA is TGTGCCACCAGCAGAGATCCCGGTCTTGGACAGAACACTGAAGCTTTCTTT. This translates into CATSRDPGLGQNTEAFF. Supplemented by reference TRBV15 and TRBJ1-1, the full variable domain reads DAMVIQNPRYQVTQFGKPVTLSCSQTLNHNVMYWYQQKSSQAPKLLFHYYDKDFNNEADTPDNFQSRRPNTSFCFLDIRSPGLGDTAMYLCATSRDPGLGQNTEAFFGQGTRLTVV.

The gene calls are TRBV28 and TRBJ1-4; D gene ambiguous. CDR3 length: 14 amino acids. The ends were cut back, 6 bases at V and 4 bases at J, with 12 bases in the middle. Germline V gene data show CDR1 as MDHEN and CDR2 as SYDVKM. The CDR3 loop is CASSLNPYNEKLFF. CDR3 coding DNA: TGTGCCAGCAGCCTCAACCCTTATAATGAAAAACTGTTTTTT. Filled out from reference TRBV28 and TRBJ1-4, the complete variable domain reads DVKVTQSSRYLVKRTGEKVFLECVQDMDHENMFWYRQDPGLGLRLIYFSYDVKMKEKGDIPEGYSVSREKKERFSLILESASTNQTSMYLCASSLNPYNEKLFFGSGTQLSVL.